These 6 T cell receptor beta chains share one sample of origin, sequenced in a study of beta chain features in type 1 diabetes. No antigens are known for them. Expressed TCRB transcripts got sequenced, as all isolated RNA was reverse transcribed. Profiled with immunoSEQ multiplex PCR; TCRdb holds only in-frame clones, not every one. The table lists 600,000 or so clones, around 12% of them singletons. Broader study findings: Among patients with Type 1 diabetes, TCRB CDR3s were moderately but significantly shorter in every one of the four CD4+ subsets.

The sequenced material came from naive CD4+ T cells from blood. These receptors all come from a man younger than 40 with type 1 diabetes.

The genes are TRBV9 and TRBJ2-1; TRBD1 might be the D (5 bases). Germline V CDR1 and CDR2: SGDLS, YYNGEE. The CDR3 extends over 15 amino acids. Trimming cost V 3 bases and J 3 bases, with 13 bases left between them. This chain's CDR3 is CASSGKGHHYNEQFF. CDR3 nucleotide sequence: TGTGCCAGCAGCGGAAAAGGACATCACTACAATGAGCAGTTCTTC.

This clone has just a few counts. The chain links TRBV6-5 to TRBJ2-2, with TRBD1 as a possible D gene (5 bases). V was cut by 7 bases and J by 1 base, with 10 bases left in between. This CDR3 region has 14 residues. Germline CDR1 and CDR2: MNHEY and SVGAGI. CDR3 protein: CASTSDRNTGELFF. In DNA form, the CDR3 reads TGTGCCAGCACCTCTGACAGGAACACCGGGGAGCTGTTTTTT.

This clone was observed a handful of times. The chain employs TRBV30 and TRBJ1-5; TRBD1 agrees at 10 bases. The CDR3 is 15 amino acids. Per germline, CDR1 GTSNPN and CDR2 SVGIG (reference sequence). Trimming took 2 bases from V and 5 from J; bases not matched to a gene: 6. CDR3 nucleotide sequence: TGTGCCTGGAGTTCAACGACAGGGGGCGATCAGCCCCAGCATTTT. Its protein product is CAWSSTTGGDQPQHF.

The V gene is TRBV28, the J gene TRBJ2-3; 9 bases line up with TRBD2. Trimming took 6 bases from V and 2 from J; bases not matched to a gene: 6. CDR3 length equals 15 residues. Germline CDR1 and CDR2: MDHEN and SYDVKM. As DNA, the CDR3 is TGTGCCAGCAGAGGTAGCGGGGGATACACAGATACGCAGTATTTT. It translates to CASRGSGGYTDTQYF.

The chain combines TRBV7-2 with TRBJ2-3; D unresolved. This CDR3 region has 11 residues. The germline CDR1 and CDR2 sequences are SGHTA and FQGNSA. Trimming removed 7 bases from V and 5 bases from J, with 7 bases in between. DNA for the CDR3: TGTGCCAGCACCCTCCAAGATACGCAGTATTTT. This sequence encodes CASTLQDTQYF.

This clone appeared a few times. This chain links TRBV10-3 with TRBJ2-2; D is ambiguous. There are 15 residues in the CDR3. Germline CDR1 reads ENHRY; CDR2 reads SYGVKD. V lost 7 bases, J lost 2 bases, and 14 bases lay in between. The CDR3 protein is CAITGRPLNTGELFF. The CDR3 DNA reads TGTGCCATCACCGGTCGGCCTCTTAACACCGGGGAGCTGTTTTTT.